This TCR beta chain was sequenced in a study of blood T cells in healthy people across ages. This clonotype has more than one count but fewer than ten. Then a second PCR, running about 6 to 12 cycles, was carried out with a sample-barcoded 5' primer and a J-beta primer mix. Carrying 12 random nucleotides, a template-switch adaptor labeled each individual cDNA molecule. MiXCR, run by TCRdb on the 5' RACE reads, gives a single entry per CDR3 protein. There are about 1.1 million distinct CDR3 sequences in the sample; roughly two fifths occur only once, and about 12% lies in the top ten. The germline V gene encodes CDR1 LNHNV and CDR2 YYDKDF (reference sequence). V was trimmed by 1 base and J by 0 bases, leaving 8 bases between them. The CDR3 is made up of 15 amino acids.

The sequence came from a man between 18 and 35 years old in good health. The sequenced material came from blood. The J gene is TRBJ2-3, the V gene TRBV15, with a weak D call TRBD1 (6 bases). The DNA for the CDR3 is TGTGCCACCAGCAGAGGGACAGTAAGCACAGATACGCAGTATTTT. This translates into CATSRGTVSTDTQYF.